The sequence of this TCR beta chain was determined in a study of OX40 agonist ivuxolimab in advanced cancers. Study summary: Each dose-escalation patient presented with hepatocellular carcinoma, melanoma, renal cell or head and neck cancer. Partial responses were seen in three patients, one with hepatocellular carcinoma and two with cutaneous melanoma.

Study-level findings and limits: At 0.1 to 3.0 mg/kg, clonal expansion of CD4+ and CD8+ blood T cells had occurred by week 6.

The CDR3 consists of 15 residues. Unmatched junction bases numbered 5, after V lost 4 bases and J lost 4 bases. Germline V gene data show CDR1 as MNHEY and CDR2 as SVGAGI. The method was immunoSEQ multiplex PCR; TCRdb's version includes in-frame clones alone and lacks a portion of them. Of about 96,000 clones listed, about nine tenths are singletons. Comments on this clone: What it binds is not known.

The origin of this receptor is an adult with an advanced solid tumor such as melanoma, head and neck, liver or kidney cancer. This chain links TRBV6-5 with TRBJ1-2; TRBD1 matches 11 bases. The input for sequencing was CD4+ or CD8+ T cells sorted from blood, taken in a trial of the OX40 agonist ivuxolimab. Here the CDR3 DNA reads TGTGCCAGCAGTTCGGACAGGGGGCCCTTCTATGGCTACACCTTC. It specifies CASSSDRGPFYGYTF.